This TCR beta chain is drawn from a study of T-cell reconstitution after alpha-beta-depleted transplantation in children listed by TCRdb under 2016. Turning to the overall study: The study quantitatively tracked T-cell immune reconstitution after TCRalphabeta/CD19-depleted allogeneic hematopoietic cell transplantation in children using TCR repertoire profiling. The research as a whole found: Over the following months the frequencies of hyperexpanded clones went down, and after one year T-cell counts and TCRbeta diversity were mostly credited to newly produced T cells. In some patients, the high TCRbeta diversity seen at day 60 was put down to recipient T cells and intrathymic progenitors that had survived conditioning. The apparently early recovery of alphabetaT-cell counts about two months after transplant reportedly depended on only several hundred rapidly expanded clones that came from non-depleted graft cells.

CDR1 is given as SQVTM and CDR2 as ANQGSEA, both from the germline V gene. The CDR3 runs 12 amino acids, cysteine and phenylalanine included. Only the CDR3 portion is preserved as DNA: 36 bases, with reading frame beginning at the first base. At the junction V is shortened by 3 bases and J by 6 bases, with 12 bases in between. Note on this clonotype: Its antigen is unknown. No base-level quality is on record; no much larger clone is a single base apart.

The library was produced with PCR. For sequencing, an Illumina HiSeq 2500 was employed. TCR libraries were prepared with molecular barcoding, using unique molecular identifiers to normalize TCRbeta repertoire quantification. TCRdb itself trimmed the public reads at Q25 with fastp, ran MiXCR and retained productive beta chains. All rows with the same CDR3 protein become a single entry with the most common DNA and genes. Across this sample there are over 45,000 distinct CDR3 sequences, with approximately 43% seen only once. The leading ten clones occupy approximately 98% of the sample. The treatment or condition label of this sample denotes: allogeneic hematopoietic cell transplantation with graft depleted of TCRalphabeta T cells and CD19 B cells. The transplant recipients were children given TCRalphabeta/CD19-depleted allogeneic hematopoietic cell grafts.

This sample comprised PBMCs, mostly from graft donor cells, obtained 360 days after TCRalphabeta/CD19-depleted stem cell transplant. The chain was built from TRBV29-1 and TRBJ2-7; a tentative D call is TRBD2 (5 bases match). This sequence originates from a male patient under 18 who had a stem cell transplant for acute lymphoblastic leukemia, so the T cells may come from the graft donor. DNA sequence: TGCAGCGTTGATAGAGTTGAGGGCGAGCAGTACTTC. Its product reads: CSVDRVEGEQYF.